The 31 T cell receptor beta chains presented below share a single source sample, sequenced in a study of blood T cell repertoires in COVID-19. The data were produced by immunoSEQ multiplex PCR, yet TCRdb's version contains in-frame clones alone and is incomplete. The table lists some 83,000 clones, about 82% of them singletons. Sample: peripheral blood. Receptors were obtained from a man aged 45-65 years with active COVID-19.

The chain employs TRBV9 and TRBJ1-4, with a weak D call TRBD1 (5 bases). Trimming removed 3 bases from V and 1 base from J, with 7 bases in between. The CDR3 covers 14 residues. CDR1 is SGDLS, CDR2 YYNGEE, per germline. The CDR3 coding sequence is TGTGCCAGCAGCGAGGACATAACTAATGAAAAACTGTTTTTT. It is translated as CASSEDITNEKLFF.

The chain combines TRBV19 with TRBJ2-7; 14 bases are shared with TRBD2. The trim removed 5 bases at V and 2 bases at J, leaving 5 bases unmatched. In germline, CDR1 is LNHDA, CDR2 SQIVND (reference sequence). This CDR3 is 16 amino acids long. CDR3 in DNA: TGTGCCAGTAGTTCCTGGACTAGCGGGGGGCCCTACGAGCAGTACTTC. Protein product: CASSSWTSGGPYEQYF.

This clone was detected only once. The chain recombines TRBV19 with TRBJ1-2, with D perhaps TRBD1 (5 bases). V gave up 0 bases and J gave up 7 bases, with 6 bases separating them. CDR3 length: 12 residues. Germline-derived CDR1 and CDR2 are LNHDA and SQIVND (reference sequence). This CDR3 reads CASSIEGVGYTF. The CDR3, as DNA: TGTGCCAGTAGTATAGAAGGGGTTGGCTACACCTTC.

The genes are TRBV11-2 and TRBJ2-1, with 8 bases aligning to TRBD2. Germline CDR1 SGHAT, CDR2 FQNNGV. CDR3 length equals 15 residues. V trimming: 5 bases; J trimming: 9 bases; junction bases outside the gene matches: 12. The CDR3 DNA follows: TGTGCCAGCAGCCCGGGTGTTAGCGGGAATATTGAGCAGTTCTTC. Its translation: CASSPGVSGNIEQFF.

V gene TRBV3-1 (or the pseudogene TRBV3-2) combines with J gene TRBJ1-5; D not certain. The V and J ends lost 3 bases and 3 bases respectively, with 9 bases between them. The CDR3 is 14 amino acids. The V gene's germline CDR1 is LGHDT and CDR2 YNNKEL (reference sequence). CDR3 in DNA: TGTGCCAGCAGCCACCAAATCCACAATCAGCCCCAGCATTTT. Residues: CASSHQIHNQPQHF.

This rearrangement joins TRBV5-1 to TRBJ1-1; a weak D match, TRBD1 (5 bases). Germline V CDR1 and CDR2: SGHRS, YFSETQ. Trimming pared 6 bases from V and 4 bases from J, leaving 25 bases between. The CDR3 sequence is 17 residues long. The CDR3 nucleotides read TGCGCCAGCAACGAAAGACAGTCTGAAGTGGCTTTCACTGAAGCTTTCTTT. Amino acids: CASNERQSEVAFTEAFF. Looking up the rest from reference TRBV5-1 and TRBJ1-1 gives the full variable domain: KAGVTQTPRYLIKTRGQQVTLSCSPISGHRSVSWYQQTPGQGLQFLFEYFSETQRNKGNFPGRFSGRQFSNSRSEMNVSTLELGDSALYLCASNERQSEVAFTEAFFGQGTRLTVV.

The J gene is TRBJ2-7, the V gene TRBV6-1; D is unresolved. Trimming stripped 3 bases from V and 7 bases from J, with 10 bases between. Germline-derived CDR1 and CDR2 are MNHNS and SASEGT. The CDR3 is 12 amino acids. CDR3 coding DNA: TGTGCCAGCAGTGAGACCCTCAGGGAGCAGTACTTC. Its protein product is CASSETLREQYF.

The V and J genes are TRBV4-2 and TRBJ2-7; the D gene is possibly TRBD1 (6 bases). Trimming pared 0 bases from V and 3 bases from J, leaving 9 bases between. Germline CDR1 is LGHNA and CDR2 is YNFKEQ. The CDR3 totals 14 residues. The CDR3: CASSQDRRGYEQYF. CDR3 DNA: TGTGCCAGCAGCCAAGATCGCAGGGGCTACGAGCAGTACTTC.

J is TRBJ1-4 and V is TRBV6-5, with D possibly being TRBD1 (6 bases). The V end was cut by 6 bases, the J end by 3 bases, with 11 bases between. Germline V gene data show CDR1 as MNHEY and CDR2 as SVGAGI. The CDR3 runs 14 residues. The CDR3 DNA sequence: TGTGCCAGCAGAAACAGGGACCCTAATGAAAAACTGTTTTTT. Translation: CASRNRDPNEKLFF.

J is TRBJ1-2 and V is TRBV18, with D perhaps matching TRBD1 (6 bases). The length of the CDR3 is 15 residues. V was cut by 2 bases and J by 6 bases, with 16 bases left in between. Germline V lookup: CDR1 KGHSH, CDR2 LQKENI. This chain's CDR3 is CASSPGQSRGDGYTF. CDR3 nucleotides: TGTGCCAGCTCACCAGGACAGAGCCGAGGCGATGGCTACACCTTC.

The chain uses TRBV10-3 and TRBJ2-7; 10 nucleotides line up with TRBD1. J gave up 2 bases and V 3 bases, and 10 bases lay outside the gene matches. The CDR3 extends over 17 amino acids. Germline CDR1 and CDR2: ENHRY and SYGVKD. The CDR3 protein is CAISEPGGTGAPYEQYF. The CDR3 coding sequence is TGTGCCATCAGTGAACCTGGGGGGACAGGGGCACCCTACGAGCAGTACTTC.

V usage is TRBV7-2 and J usage is TRBJ2-1; 8 bases align to TRBD2. V gave up 0 bases and J gave up 0 bases; unmatched junction bases: 4. This CDR3 region has 17 residues. CDR1 and CDR2 from the germline V gene are SGHTA and FQGNSA. CDR3 nucleotide sequence: TGTGCCAGCAGCTTAGCTGTGCGGGGGGACTCCTACAATGAGCAGTTCTTC. Translated, it gives CASSLAVRGDSYNEQFF.

The chain couples TRBV7-2 to TRBJ2-7, with D maybe TRBD2 (7 bases). This CDR3 is 14 amino acids long. The V gene's germline CDR1 is SGHTA and CDR2 FQGNSA. With 2 bases removed from V and 2 bases from J, the gap between germline ends came to 10 bases. CDR3 amino acids: CASSLYGGPYEQYF. CDR3 nucleotides: TGTGCCAGCAGCTTATACGGGGGGCCCTACGAGCAGTACTTC.

This sequence joins TRBV28 and TRBJ2-2, with 9 bases matching TRBD2. The CDR3 contains 16 residues. The germline gives CDR1 MDHEN, CDR2 SYDVKM. V gave up 6 bases and J gave up 5 bases; unmatched junction bases: 10. The CDR3 sequence is CASRTLRAGGTGELFF. CDR3 DNA sequence: TGTGCCAGCAGGACCTTAAGAGCGGGGGGAACCGGGGAGCTGTTTTTT.

This clone is a singleton in its sample. The V and J genes are TRBV5-1 and TRBJ2-1; TRBD2 agrees at 9 bases. Germline CDR1 reads SGHRS; CDR2 reads YFSETQ. J was trimmed by 6 bases and V by 4 bases; bases with no gene match: 8. The CDR3 has 15 residues. In nucleotides, the CDR3 is TGCGCCAGCAGCGCCTCCGGGACTAGCTTCAATGAGCAGTTCTTC. This sequence encodes CASSASGTSFNEQFF.

This clone was counted only a few times. The chain has TRBV11-2 and TRBJ2-5, with TRBD1 matching over 11 bases. J was trimmed by 4 bases and V by 5 bases; bases with no gene match: 6. In germline, CDR1 is SGHAT, CDR2 FQNNGV. This CDR3 contains 15 residues. The CDR3 here is CASSHRDRGRETQYF. In nucleotides, the CDR3 is TGTGCCAGCAGCCACCGGGACAGGGGGAGAGAGACCCAGTACTTC.

Only one count was recorded for this clone. The V call is TRBV11-2, the J call TRBJ2-7; 8 nucleotides match TRBD2. The CDR3 length is 16 residues. The trim removed 3 bases at V and 5 bases at J, leaving 12 bases unmatched. Germline loops: CDR1 SGHAT, CDR2 FQNNGV. For the CDR3, the DNA is TGTGCCAGCAGCTTCCATCAGCGGGGGAAGGTTGACGAGCAGTACTTC. Translated: CASSFHQRGKVDEQYF.

The genes are TRBV6-2 or TRBV6-3 and TRBJ2-3; TRBD1 might be the D (6 bases). With 6 bases removed from V and 4 bases from J, the gap between germline ends came to 11 bases. The CDR3 contains 13 residues. From germline, CDR1 is MNHEY and CDR2 SVGEGT. CDR3: CASSRDTADTQYF. DNA of the CDR3: TGTGCCAGCAGCCGGGACACAGCAGATACGCAGTATTTT.

V and J are TRBV7-2 and TRBJ2-7, with 9 bases lining up with TRBD2. V shed 1 base, J shed 3 bases, and the junction held 7 bases outside the gene matches. The germline gives CDR1 SGHTA, CDR2 FQGNSA. The CDR3 has 16 residues. The CDR3 nucleotides are TGTGCCAGCAGCTTAGTTGCGGGGGGGGGCAACTACGAGCAGTACTTC. Protein product: CASSLVAGGGNYEQYF.

This clone was detected only a few times. This sequence joins TRBV24-1 and TRBJ2-1; TRBD2 matches at 10 bases. CDR1 KGHDR and CDR2 SFDVKD come from the germline V gene. The CDR3 sequence is 18 residues long. Germline trimming cut 5 bases from V and 6 bases from J; bases unmatched to any gene: 15. CDR3: CATSGLAGELAKGNEQFF. The CDR3, as DNA: TGTGCCACCAGTGGGCTAGCGGGAGAACTGGCGAAGGGCAATGAGCAGTTCTTC.

The J gene is TRBJ2-1, the V gene TRBV29-1; a weak D match, TRBD2 (7 bases). V was pared by 5 bases and J by 0 bases, with 8 bases between. This CDR3 has 13 residues. CDR1 SQVTM and CDR2 ANQGSEA come from the germline V gene. CDR3 region: CSVRGGSYNEQFF. As DNA, the CDR3 is TGCAGCGTTAGGGGGGGCTCCTACAATGAGCAGTTCTTC.

The chain combines TRBV28 with TRBJ1-2, with 7 bases that match TRBD1. The CDR3 covers 14 residues. The germline V gene encodes CDR1 MDHEN and CDR2 SYDVKM. V was pared by 5 bases and J by 4 bases, with 7 bases of the junction left unmatched. The CDR3 spells CASSPSTGIYGYTF. The CDR3 region has the DNA TGTGCCAGCAGTCCATCGACAGGGATCTATGGCTACACCTTC.

The chain combines TRBV6-5 with TRBJ1-2; 8 bases match TRBD1. Losses at the gene ends were 6 bases for V and 6 bases for J; bases not matched to a gene: 6. This CDR3 is 13 amino acids long. The V gene's germline CDR1 is MNHEY and CDR2 SVGAGI. This CDR3 reads CASRDREVHGYTF. The CDR3 DNA reads TGTGCCAGCAGGGACAGGGAAGTCCATGGCTACACCTTC.

A word on this clone: Mismatch with germline at one junction end may stem from a read error. Here the CDR3 DNA reads TGTGCTAGCAGCCCCGGGACAGGAATGAACACTGAAGCTTTCTTT. Translated, it gives CASSPGTGMNTEAFF. The V gene is TRBV7-7, the J gene TRBJ1-1; 8 bases are shared with TRBD1. In germline, CDR1 is SSHAT, CDR2 FNYEAQ (reference sequence). The CDR3 is 15 residues long.

V and J are TRBV28 and TRBJ1-5, with D uncertain. V shed 6 bases and J shed 3 bases, with 12 bases lying between them. CDR1 MDHEN and CDR2 SYDVKM come from the germline V gene. The CDR3 covers 14 residues. The CDR3: CASRFRVTNQPQHF. The CDR3 DNA follows: TGTGCCAGCAGATTTCGGGTGACCAATCAGCCCCAGCATTTT.

The V and J genes are TRBV11-3 and TRBJ1-1; TRBD1 matches at 7 bases. The CDR3 runs to 12 residues. CDR1 and CDR2 (germline): SGHNT, YENEEA. V lost 3 bases, J lost 7 bases, and 2 bases stayed unmatched. The CDR3 region has the DNA TGTGCCAGCAGCTTCCGGGACAGTGAAGCTTTCTTT. Translated, it gives CASSFRDSEAFF. The variable domain in full, with the rest retrieved from reference TRBV11-3 and TRBJ1-1, is EAGVVQSPRYKIIEKKQPVAFWCNPISGHNTLYWYLQNLGQGPELLIRYENEEAVDDSQLPKDRFSAERLKGVDSTLKIQPAELGDSAVYLCASSFRDSEAFFGQGTRLTVV.

The chain links TRBV6-2 or TRBV6-3 to TRBJ2-1; perhaps TRBD2 as D (6 bases). Germline CDR1 MNHEY, CDR2 SVGEGT. The length of the CDR3 is 16 residues. Trimming removed 0 bases from V and 4 bases from J, with 13 bases in between. The chain's CDR3 is CASSYSGGVTYNEQFF. The CDR3 DNA follows: TGTGCCAGCAGTTACTCAGGAGGGGTAACTTACAATGAGCAGTTCTTC.

The V and J genes are TRBV6-1 and TRBJ2-3, with 10 bases matching TRBD2. With V trimmed by 1 base and J by 0 bases, 7 bases remained unmatched. The CDR3 extends over 18 amino acids. CDR1 MNHNS and CDR2 SASEGT come from the germline V gene. The CDR3 region is CASSEGVIAGGSTDTQYF. CDR3 nucleotide sequence: TGTGCCAGCAGTGAAGGGGTGATAGCGGGAGGTAGCACAGATACGCAGTATTTT.

The chain recombines TRBV18 with TRBJ2-5, with D possibly matching TRBD1 (6 bases). Per the germline V gene, CDR1 is KGHSH and CDR2 is LQKENI. Trimming stripped 5 bases from V and 1 base from J, with 14 bases between. This CDR3 is built from 15 residues. The DNA for the CDR3 is TGTGCCAGCTCATTCAGTCAGGGGAGCCAAGAGACCCAGTACTTC. It codes for CASSFSQGSQETQYF. The full variable domain, rest sourced from reference TRBV18 and TRBJ2-5, is NAGVMQNPRHLVRRRGQEARLRCSPMKGHSHVYWYRQLPEEGLKFMVYLQKENIIDESGMPKERFSAEFPKEGPSILRIQQVVRGDSAAYFCASSFSQGSQETQYFGPGTRLLVL.

This chain joins TRBV27 and TRBJ2-2, with a possible D match to TRBD2 (6 bases). This CDR3 spans 17 amino acids. The ends were cut back, 2 bases at V and 5 bases at J, with 18 bases in the middle. CDR1 and CDR2 (germline): MNHEY, SMNVEV (reference sequence). The chain's CDR3 is CASSLIPVRDGTGELFF. CDR3 sequence (DNA): TGTGCCAGCAGTTTAATTCCCGTGCGGGACGGGACCGGGGAGCTGTTTTTT.

The rearrangement links TRBV18 to TRBJ2-1; D remains ambiguous. CDR3 length equals 15 residues. Germline V CDR1 and CDR2: KGHSH, LQKENI. V was trimmed by 0 bases and J by 4 bases, leaving 10 bases between them. In DNA, the CDR3 is TGTGCCAGCTCACCACCGTCGGTACGGTACAATGAGCAGTTCTTC. Its protein product is CASSPPSVRYNEQFF.